The present T cell receptor (beta chain) was sequenced within a study of control samples from healthy donors and cancer patients. Germline CDR1 reads GTSNPN; CDR2 reads SVGIG (reference sequence). The V and J ends lost 4 bases and 6 bases, in that order; junction bases with no gene match: 8. This CDR3 is 13 amino acids long. Some clones are missing from TCRdb's copy, which holds only in-frame ones; the method was immunoSEQ multiplex PCR. The sample consists of about 38,000 clones, approximately 82% of them appearing once. The sample consisted of PBMCs. The receptor was derived from a woman aged 60-75 years with lung cancer. This chain connects TRBV30 to TRBJ1-1; 7 bases are a match to TRBD1. In nucleotides, the CDR3 is TGTGCCTGGACAGGGGGAATTGTTTCTGAAGCTTTCTTT. Its translation: CAWTGGIVSEAFF. Full variable domain (rest looked up from reference TRBV30 and TRBJ1-1): SQTIHQWPATLVQPVGSPLSLECTVEGTSNPNLYWYRQAAGRGLQLLFYSVGIGQISSEVPQNLSASRPQDRQFILSSKKLLLSDSGFYLCAWTGGIVSEAFFGQGTRLTVV.